This T cell receptor (beta chain) was retrieved from a study of CD8 T cells in Susac syndrome. In blood CD8+ and CD4+ T cells, TCR beta underwent sequencing. Negative isolation was used for CD8+ and CD4+ T cells and FACS enrichment for TEMRA cells. CDR3 length: 13 residues. Germline assignment: CDR1 DFQATT and CDR2 SNEGSKA (reference sequence). Trimming took 6 bases from V and 5 from J, leaving 16 bases between them. A quantity of about 0.45 to 1 ug RNA underwent reverse transcription using random hexamers. TCRdb reanalysed the immunoSEQ multiplex PCR reads using MiXCR and keeps one entry per CDR3 protein. There are under 200,000 distinct CDR3 sequences in the sample; 90% to 95% occur only once, and under 0.15% lies in the top ten. This clonotype came up once.

The sample comprised CD4+ T cells from PBMCs. The clonotype comes from a human donor in good health. The V gene is TRBV20-1, the J gene TRBJ2-5; D gene ambiguous. CDR3 coding DNA: TGCAGTGCCTACTCGACGAGGCGGGAGACCCAGTACTTC. It encodes CSAYSTRRETQYF.